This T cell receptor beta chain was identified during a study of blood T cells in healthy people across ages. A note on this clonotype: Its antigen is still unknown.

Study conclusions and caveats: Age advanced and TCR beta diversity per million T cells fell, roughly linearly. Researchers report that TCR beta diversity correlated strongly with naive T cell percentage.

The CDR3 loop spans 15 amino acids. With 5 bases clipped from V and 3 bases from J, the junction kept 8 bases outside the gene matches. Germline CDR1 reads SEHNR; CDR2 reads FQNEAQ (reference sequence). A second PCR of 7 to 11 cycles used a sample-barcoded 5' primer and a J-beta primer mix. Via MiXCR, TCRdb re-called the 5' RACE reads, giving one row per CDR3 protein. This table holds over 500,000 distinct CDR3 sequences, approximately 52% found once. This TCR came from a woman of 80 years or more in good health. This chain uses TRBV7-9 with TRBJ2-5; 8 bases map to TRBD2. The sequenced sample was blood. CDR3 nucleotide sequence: TGTGCCAGCAGCGAAACCGGGACTAGGAAAGAGACCCAGTACTTC. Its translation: CASSETGTRKETQYF.